Reported below is one T cell receptor (beta chain). The data were taken from a study of blood T cell repertoires in COVID-19. Study-wide context: T cells, B-cell-depleted T cells, or PBMCs provided the cDNA or gDNA that served as material.

V lost 1 base, J lost 6 bases, and 10 bases lay in between. Germline CDR1 MGHRA, CDR2 YSYEKL. CDR3 length equals 14 residues. TCRdb's table, derived via immunoSEQ multiplex PCR, lists solely in-frame clones and lacks some. This sample has 250,000 or so clones, with 86% found just once. The sequenced material came from peripheral blood. The chain links TRBV4-1 to TRBJ1-5; D is possibly TRBD1 (5 bases). This clonotype originated in an elderly man with acute or convalescent COVID-19. CDR3 loop: CASSQGAGGQPQHF. In DNA, the CDR3 is TGCGCCAGCAGCCAAGGGGCCGGGGGTCAGCCCCAGCATTTT.